The rows below give T cell receptor beta chains drawn from one sample of a study of CD8 T cells in Susac syndrome. Using its own MiXCR run on the immunoSEQ multiplex PCR reads, TCRdb lists one record per CDR3 protein. The sample contains around 170,000 distinct CDR3 sequences, about 96% of which appear only once. The sequencing sample was made of CD4+ T cells from PBMCs. These receptors were obtained from a human donor with Susac syndrome. Each CDR3 is given with its conserved first and last residue. A D gene is named only where the DNA matches it firmly. Some rows have no size entry. The others give once, few or many, or a class for an expanded clone.

j_gene	v_gene	d_gene	abundance	CDR3aa	CDR3nt
TRBJ1-2	TRBV27	TRBD1	.	CASSPRGQGTGFYGYTF	TGTGCCAGCAGTCCCCGGGGACAGGGGACGGGATTCTACGGCTACACCTTC
TRBJ1-1	TRBV19	.	.	CASSAAITEAFF	TGTGCCAGTAGCGCGGCAATCACTGAAGCTTTCTTT
TRBJ1-4	TRBV15	.	.	CATSRDRGSNEKLFF	TGTGCCACCAGCAGAGATCGGGGGTCTAATGAAAAACTGTTTTTT
TRBJ1-6	TRBV4-1	.	.	CASSQGAVRDSPLHF	TGCGCCAGCAGCCAAGGCGCAGTTCGGGATTCACCCCTCCACTTT
TRBJ1-5	TRBV20-1	TRBD1	.	CSVTTGVDQPQHF	TGCAGTGTTACTACAGGGGTGGATCAGCCCCAGCATTTT
TRBJ2-7	TRBV28	.	.	CASSSMGEQYF	TGTGCCAGCAGTTCCATGGGCGAGCAGTACTTC
TRBJ2-3	TRBV4-2	TRBD1	.	CASSQVRGLGTGTTDTQYF	TGTGCCAGCAGCCAAGTCCGAGGTCTGGGGACAGGGACCACAGATACGCAGTATTTT
TRBJ1-2	TRBV12-3/TRBV12-4	.	.	CASRASWGSNYGYTF	TGTGCCAGCAGGGCCTCATGGGGTTCGAACTATGGCTACACCTTC
TRBJ2-7	TRBV6-6	.	.	CASTTGWSSYEQYF	TGTGCCAGCACCACGGGGTGGAGCTCCTACGAGCAGTACTTC
TRBJ2-3	TRBV27	TRBD2	.	CASSFVGLETDTQYF	TGTGCCAGCAGTTTCGTCGGACTAGAGACCGATACGCAGTATTTT
TRBJ2-3	TRBV6-4	TRBD2	.	CASSEAGGADTQYF	TGTGCCAGCAGTGAAGCGGGAGGGGCAGATACGCAGTATTTT
TRBJ1-2	TRBV24-1	.	.	CATSVNSHYYGYTF	TGTGCCACCAGTGTGAACAGTCATTACTATGGCTACACCTTC
TRBJ1-1	TRBV29-1	TRBD1	.	CSVTGARTEAFF	TGCAGCGTTACAGGGGCGCGCACTGAAGCTTTCTTT
TRBJ2-2	TRBV29-1	.	.	CSVSRDANTGELFF	TGCAGCGTTTCGCGGGACGCGAACACCGGGGAGCTGTTTTTT
TRBJ2-3	TRBV3-1	.	.	CASSQATDTQYF	TGTGCCAGCAGCCAAGCCACAGATACGCAGTATTTT
TRBJ2-1	TRBV15	.	.	CATSRDRAWGGDEQFF	TGTGCCACCAGCAGAGATCGCGCCTGGGGAGGCGATGAGCAGTTCTTC
TRBJ2-7	TRBV7-9	.	.	CASSSATRIAYEQYF	TGTGCCAGCAGCTCCGCGACTCGAATTGCCTACGAGCAGTACTTC
TRBJ2-5	TRBV5-4	.	.	CASSFILVARETQYF	TGTGCCAGCAGCTTTATCCTAGTAGCGAGGGAGACCCAGTACTTC
TRBJ1-5	TRBV11-2	.	.	CASSLESGGRQHF	TGTGCCAGCAGCTTAGAGTCCGGAGGCCGCCAGCATTTT
TRBJ2-7	TRBV11-1	TRBD1	.	CASSRDRGLSSEQYF	TGTGCCAGCAGCCGCGACAGGGGGCTTTCGAGTGAGCAGTACTTC
TRBJ1-5	TRBV30	.	few	CAWSVQGNQPQHF	TGTGCCTGGAGTGTTCAGGGGAATCAGCCCCAGCATTTT
TRBJ2-7	TRBV28	TRBD2	.	CASSILAGVSYEQYF	TGTGCCAGCAGCATACTAGCGGGAGTCTCCTACGAGCAGTACTTC
TRBJ2-1	TRBV3-1	.	.	CASSPQGRGEQFF	TGTGCCAGCAGCCCACAGGGTAGGGGTGAGCAGTTCTTC
TRBJ2-1	TRBV3-1	.	few	CASSPGAGSYNEQFF	TGTGCCAGCAGCCCTGGAGCGGGCTCCTACAATGAGCAGTTCTTC
TRBJ2-3	TRBV29-1	TRBD2	.	CSVEGEGRVRGDTQYF	TGCAGCGTTGAGGGGGAGGGCCGGGTTCGGGGAGATACGCAGTATTTT
TRBJ2-5	TRBV7-8	TRBD2	.	CASSLRLAVKETQYF	TGTGCCAGCAGCTTAAGACTAGCGGTCAAAGAGACCCAGTACTTC
TRBJ2-1	TRBV4-1	.	.	CASSQDPNEQFF	TGCGCCAGCAGCCAAGATCCTAATGAGCAGTTCTTC
TRBJ1-1	TRBV15	TRBD1	.	CATSSDRAGAFF	TGTGCCACCAGCAGCGACAGGGCCGGAGCTTTCTTT
TRBJ1-1	TRBV30	.	.	CAWSANGEGFPWRDFYCGAFF	TGTGCCTGGAGTGCTAACGGAGAGGGCTTTCCATGGAGGGACTTTTACTGTGGAGCTTTCTTT
TRBJ1-1	TRBV4-3	.	.	CASSLSRGDTEAFF	TGCGCCAGCAGCCTCTCAAGGGGGGACACTGAAGCTTTCTTT
TRBJ2-3	TRBV4-2	.	once	CASSQGNGRTDTQYF	TGTGCCAGCAGCCAAGGCAACGGCCGCACAGATACGCAGTATTTT
TRBJ2-5	TRBV9	TRBD1	once	CASSGQGTDRQETQYF	TGTGCCAGCAGTGGACAGGGAACGGATCGGCAAGAGACCCAGTACTTC
TRBJ1-2	TRBV7-2	.	.	CASSYMPGHSGYTF	TGTGCCAGCAGCTACATGCCGGGTCACAGTGGCTACACCTTC
TRBJ1-2	TRBV9	TRBD1	.	CASSVRGQGNEGYTF	TGTGCCAGCAGCGTGCGGGGACAGGGGAATGAGGGCTACACCTTC
TRBJ2-3	TRBV11-2	.	.	CASAPGSDRKVTQYF	TGTGCCAGCGCCCCCGGATCGGACCGGAAAGTTACGCAGTATTTT
TRBJ2-4	TRBV5-6	TRBD2	.	CASSLGTTGSIQYF	TGTGCCAGCAGCCTCGGGACTACTGGAAGCATTCAGTACTTC
TRBJ2-5	TRBV9	.	.	CASSVAQGGETQYF	TGTGCCAGCAGCGTAGCTCAAGGGGGGGAGACCCAGTACTTC
TRBJ1-2	TRBV3-1	.	once	CASSQDFNRLYGYTF	TGTGCCAGCAGCCAAGATTTTAACAGGCTTTATGGCTACACCTTC
TRBJ2-3	TRBV30	.	.	CASGGPLSTQYF	TGTGCCTCCGGGGGTCCCCTCTCTACGCAGTATTTT
TRBJ2-7	TRBV6-5	TRBD1	.	CASSYGHGTGISYEQYF	TGTGCCAGCAGTTACGGGCATGGGACAGGGATCTCCTACGAGCAGTACTTC
TRBJ1-1	TRBV15	.	.	CATSSWDGDTEAFF	TGTGCCACCAGCAGCTGGGATGGGGACACTGAAGCTTTCTTT